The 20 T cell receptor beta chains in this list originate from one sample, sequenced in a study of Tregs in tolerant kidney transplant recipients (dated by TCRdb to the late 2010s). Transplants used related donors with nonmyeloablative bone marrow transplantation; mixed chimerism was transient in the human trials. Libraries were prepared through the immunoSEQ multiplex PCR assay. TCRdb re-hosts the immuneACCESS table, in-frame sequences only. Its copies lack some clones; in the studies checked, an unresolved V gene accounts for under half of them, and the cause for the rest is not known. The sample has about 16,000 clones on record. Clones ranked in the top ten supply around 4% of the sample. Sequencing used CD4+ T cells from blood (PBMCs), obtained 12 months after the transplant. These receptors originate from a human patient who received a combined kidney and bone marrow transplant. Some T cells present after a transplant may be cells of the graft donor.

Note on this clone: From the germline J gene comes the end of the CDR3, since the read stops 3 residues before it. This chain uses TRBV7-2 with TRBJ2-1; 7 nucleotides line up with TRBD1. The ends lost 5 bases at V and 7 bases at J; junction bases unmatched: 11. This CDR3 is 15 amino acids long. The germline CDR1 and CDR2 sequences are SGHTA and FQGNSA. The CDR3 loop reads CASSTGQVPMNEQFF. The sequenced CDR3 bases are TGTGCCAGCAGCACAGGACAGGTACCGATGAATGAG.

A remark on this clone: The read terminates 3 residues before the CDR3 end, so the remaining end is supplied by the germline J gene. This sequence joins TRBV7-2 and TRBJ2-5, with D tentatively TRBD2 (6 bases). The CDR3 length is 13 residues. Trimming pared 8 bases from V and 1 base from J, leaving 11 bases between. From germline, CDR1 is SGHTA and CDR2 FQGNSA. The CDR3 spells CASGQGLQETQYF. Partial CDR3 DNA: TGTGCCAGCGGGCAGGGACTCCAAGAGACC.

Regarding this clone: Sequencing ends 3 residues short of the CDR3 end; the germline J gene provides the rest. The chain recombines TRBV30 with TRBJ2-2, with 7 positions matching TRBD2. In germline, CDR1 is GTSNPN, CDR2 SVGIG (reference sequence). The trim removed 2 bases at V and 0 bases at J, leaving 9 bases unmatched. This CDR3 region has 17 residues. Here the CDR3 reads CAWSKTSVYANTGELFF. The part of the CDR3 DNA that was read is TGTGCCTGGAGTAAAACTAGCGTCTACGCGAACACCGGGGAG.

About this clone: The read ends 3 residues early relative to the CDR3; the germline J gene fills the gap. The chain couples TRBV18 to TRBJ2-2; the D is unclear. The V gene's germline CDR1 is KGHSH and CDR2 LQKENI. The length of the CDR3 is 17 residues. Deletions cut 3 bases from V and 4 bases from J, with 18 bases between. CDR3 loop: CASSPPGAATLTGELFF. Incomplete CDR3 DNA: TGTGCCAGCTCACCCCCAGGAGCCGCGACGCTCACCGGGGAG. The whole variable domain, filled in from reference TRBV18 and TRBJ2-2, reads NAGVMQNPRHLVRRRGQEARLRCSPMKGHSHVYWYRQLPEEGLKFMVYLQKENIIDESGMPKERFSAEFPKEGPSILRIQQVVRGDSAAYFCASSPPGAATLTGELFFGEGSRLTVL.

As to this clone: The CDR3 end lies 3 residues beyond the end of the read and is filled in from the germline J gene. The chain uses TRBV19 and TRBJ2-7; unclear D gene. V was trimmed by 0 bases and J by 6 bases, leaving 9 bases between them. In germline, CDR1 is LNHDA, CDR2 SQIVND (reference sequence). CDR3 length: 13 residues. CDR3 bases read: TGTGCCAGTAGTATAGATCGTCAGTTCGAG. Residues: CASSIDRQFE. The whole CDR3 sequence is CASSIDRQFEQYF. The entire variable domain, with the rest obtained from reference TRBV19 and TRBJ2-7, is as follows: DGGITQSPKYLFRKEGQNVTLSCEQNLNHDAMYWYRQDPGQGLRLIYYSQIVNDFQKGDIAEGYSVSREKKESFPLTVTSAQKNPTAFYLCASSIDRQFEQYFGPGTRLTVT.

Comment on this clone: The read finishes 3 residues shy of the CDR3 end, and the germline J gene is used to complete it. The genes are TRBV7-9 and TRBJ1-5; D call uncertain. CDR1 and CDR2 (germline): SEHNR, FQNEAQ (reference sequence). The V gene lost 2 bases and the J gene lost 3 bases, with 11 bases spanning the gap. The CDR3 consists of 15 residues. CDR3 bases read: TGTGCCAGCAGCTTATTTGAAAGCCCCAATCAGCCC. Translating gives CASSLFESPNQP. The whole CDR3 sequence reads CASSLFESPNQPQHF.

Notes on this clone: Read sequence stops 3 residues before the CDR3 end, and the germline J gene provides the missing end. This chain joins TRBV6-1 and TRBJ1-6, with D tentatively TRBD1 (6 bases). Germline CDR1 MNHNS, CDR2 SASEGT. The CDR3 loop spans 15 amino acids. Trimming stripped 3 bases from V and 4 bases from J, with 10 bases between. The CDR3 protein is CASSEQTGYNSPLHF. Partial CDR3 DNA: TGTGCCAGCAGTGAGCAGACAGGATATAATTCACCC.

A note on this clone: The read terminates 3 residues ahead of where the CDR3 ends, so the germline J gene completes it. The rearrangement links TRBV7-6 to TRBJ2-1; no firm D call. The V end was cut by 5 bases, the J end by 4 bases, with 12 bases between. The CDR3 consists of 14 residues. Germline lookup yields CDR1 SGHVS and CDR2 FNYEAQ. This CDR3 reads CASSPHDTYNEQFF. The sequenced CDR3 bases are TGTGCCAGCAGCCCCCACGACACTTACAATGAG.

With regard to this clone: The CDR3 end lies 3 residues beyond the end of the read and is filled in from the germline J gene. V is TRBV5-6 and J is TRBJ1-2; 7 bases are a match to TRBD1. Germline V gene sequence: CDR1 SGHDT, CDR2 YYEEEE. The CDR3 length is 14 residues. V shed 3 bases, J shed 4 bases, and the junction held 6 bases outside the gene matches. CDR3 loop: CASSSAGTVYGYTF. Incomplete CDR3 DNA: TGTGCCAGCAGCTCGGCCGGGACAGTCTATGGC.

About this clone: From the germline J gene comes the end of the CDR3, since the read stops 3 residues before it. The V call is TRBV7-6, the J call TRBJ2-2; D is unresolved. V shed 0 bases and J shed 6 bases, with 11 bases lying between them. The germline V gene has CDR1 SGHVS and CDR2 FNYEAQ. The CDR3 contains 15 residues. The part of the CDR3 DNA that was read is TGTGCCAGCAGCTTAGCGCCGGTAATGGCCGGGGAG. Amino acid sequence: CASSLAPVMAGE. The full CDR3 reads CASSLAPVMAGELFF.

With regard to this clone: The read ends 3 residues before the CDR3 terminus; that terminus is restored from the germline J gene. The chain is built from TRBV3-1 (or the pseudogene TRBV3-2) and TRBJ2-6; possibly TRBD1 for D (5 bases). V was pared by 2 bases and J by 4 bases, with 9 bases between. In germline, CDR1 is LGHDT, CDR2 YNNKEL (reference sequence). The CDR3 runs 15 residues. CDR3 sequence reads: CASSQTGEGANVLTF. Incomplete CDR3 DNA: TGTGCCAGCAGCCAAACAGGTGAAGGGGCCAACGTC.

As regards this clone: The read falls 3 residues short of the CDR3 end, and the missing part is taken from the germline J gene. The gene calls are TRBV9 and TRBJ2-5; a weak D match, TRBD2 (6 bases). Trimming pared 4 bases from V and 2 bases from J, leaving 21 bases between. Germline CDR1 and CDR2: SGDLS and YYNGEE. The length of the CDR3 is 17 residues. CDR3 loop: CASSFGLLAVQQETQYF. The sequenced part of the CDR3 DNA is TGTGCCAGCAGCTTCGGACTCTTAGCGGTCCAACAAGAGACC.

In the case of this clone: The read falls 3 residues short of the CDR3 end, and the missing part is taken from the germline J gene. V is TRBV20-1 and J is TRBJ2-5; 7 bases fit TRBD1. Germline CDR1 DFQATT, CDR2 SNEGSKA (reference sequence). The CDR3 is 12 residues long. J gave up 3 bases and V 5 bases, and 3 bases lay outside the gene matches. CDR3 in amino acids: CSASGTEETQYF. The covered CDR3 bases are TGCAGTGCTTCCGGGACAGAAGAGACC.

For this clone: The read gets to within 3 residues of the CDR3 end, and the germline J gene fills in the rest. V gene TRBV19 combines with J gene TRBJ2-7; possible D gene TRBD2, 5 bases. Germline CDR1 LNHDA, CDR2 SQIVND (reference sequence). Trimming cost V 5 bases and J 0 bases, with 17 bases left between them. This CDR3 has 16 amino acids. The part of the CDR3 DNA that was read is TGTGCCAGTAGTCCCGGGCCGCGGGTTAGCTCCTACGAG. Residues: CASSPGPRVSSYE. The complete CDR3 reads CASSPGPRVSSYEQYF.

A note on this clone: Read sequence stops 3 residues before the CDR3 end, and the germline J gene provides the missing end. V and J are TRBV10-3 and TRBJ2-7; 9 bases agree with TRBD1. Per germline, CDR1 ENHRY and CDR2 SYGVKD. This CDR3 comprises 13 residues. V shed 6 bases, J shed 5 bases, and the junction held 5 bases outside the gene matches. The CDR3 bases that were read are TGTGCCATCAGAGTACAGGGGGCCCACGAG. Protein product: CAIRVQGAHE. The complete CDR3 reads CAIRVQGAHEQYF.

CDR3 protein: CSASGQGSNSPLHF. The covered CDR3 bases are TGCAGTGCTAGTGGCCAGGGGAGTAATTCACCC. The chain is built from TRBV20-1 and TRBJ1-6, with D maybe TRBD1 (6 bases). The read is 3 residues too short to cover the CDR3 end, so that end is filled in from the germline J gene. The CDR3 contains 14 residues. Per the germline V gene, CDR1 is DFQATT and CDR2 is SNEGSKA (reference sequence). The V end lost 3 bases, the J end lost 6 bases, and 12 bases lay between the germline ends.

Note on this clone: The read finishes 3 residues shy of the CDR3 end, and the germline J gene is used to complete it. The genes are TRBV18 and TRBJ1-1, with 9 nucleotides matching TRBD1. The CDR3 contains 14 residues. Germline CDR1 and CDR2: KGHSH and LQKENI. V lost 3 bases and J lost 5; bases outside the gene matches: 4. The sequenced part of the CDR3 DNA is TGTGCCAGCTCACCGGGGACAGGGCCGACTGAA. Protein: CASSPGTGPTE. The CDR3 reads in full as CASSPGTGPTEAFF.

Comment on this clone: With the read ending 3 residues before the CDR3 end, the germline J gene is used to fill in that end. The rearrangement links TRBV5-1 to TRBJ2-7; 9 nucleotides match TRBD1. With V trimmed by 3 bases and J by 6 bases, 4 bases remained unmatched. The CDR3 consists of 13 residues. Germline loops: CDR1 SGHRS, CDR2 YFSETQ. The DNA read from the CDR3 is TGCGCCAGCAGCTCCCGACAGGGGGTCGAG. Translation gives CASSSRQGVE. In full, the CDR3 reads CASSSRQGVEQYF.

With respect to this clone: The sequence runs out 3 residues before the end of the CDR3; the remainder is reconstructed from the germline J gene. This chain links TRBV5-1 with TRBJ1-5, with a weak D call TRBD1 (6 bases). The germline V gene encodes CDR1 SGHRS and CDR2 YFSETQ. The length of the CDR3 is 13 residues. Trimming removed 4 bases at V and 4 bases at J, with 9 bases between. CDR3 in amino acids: CASSPTGNQPQHF. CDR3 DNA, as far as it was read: TGCGCCAGCAGCCCAACAGGGAATCAGCCC.

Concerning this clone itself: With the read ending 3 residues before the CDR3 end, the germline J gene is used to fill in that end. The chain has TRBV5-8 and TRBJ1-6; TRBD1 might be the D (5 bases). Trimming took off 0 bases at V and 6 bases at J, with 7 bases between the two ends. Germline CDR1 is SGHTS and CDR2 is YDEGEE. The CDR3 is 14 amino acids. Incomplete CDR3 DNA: TGTGCCAGCAGCTTGGTAAGGGGTAATTCACCC. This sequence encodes CASSLVRGNSP. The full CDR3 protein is CASSLVRGNSPLHF.